The entry below describes one TCR beta chain. Its specificity is unknown. This specimen comes from a study of cytomegalovirus exposure and HLA in healthy donors. Study-level points and caveats: Across all donors, roughly uniform sequencing depth was an assumption of the presence/absence analyses. No immune exposure information besides CMV serostatus was available.

Vbeta (60) and Jbeta (13) primers were used in the PCR. Only in-frame clones appear in the TCRdb table, and some are missing; sequencing was by immunoSEQ multiplex PCR. The data show some 160,000 clones, with roughly three quarters seen just once and 6.5% to 9% held by the top ten. CDR3 size: 15 residues. Germline V CDR1 and CDR2: MDHEN, SYDVKM. Deletions cut 3 bases from V and 2 bases from J, with 11 bases between. Nominally healthy donors were sampled, though unrecorded immune exposures were likely. The source material was PBMCs. The V gene is TRBV28, the J gene TRBJ1-5; perhaps TRBD1 as D (5 bases). The receptor was derived from a woman between 35 and 50 years old in good health and CMV-seropositive. The CDR3 here is CASSFQGNGNQPQHF. The CDR3 coding sequence is TGTGCCAGCAGTTTCCAGGGTAATGGCAATCAGCCCCAGCATTTT. Full variable domain (remainder filled in from reference TRBV28 and TRBJ1-5): DVKVTQSSRYLVKRTGEKVFLECVQDMDHENMFWYRQDPGLGLRLIYFSYDVKMKEKGDIPEGYSVSREKKERFSLILESASTNQTSMYLCASSFQGNGNQPQHFGDGTRLSIL.